Below are 28 T cell receptor beta chains sequenced from a single sample in a study of T cell responses to AZD1222 COVID-19 vaccine. Clones were read by immunoSEQ multiplex PCR, and TCRdb kept only the in-frame ones, dropping some. The data hold approximately 100,000 clones, with approximately 91% observed a single time. Sample: peripheral blood, taken on day 0 of AZD1222 vaccination. The source is an adult in good health.

This clone was recorded a few times. The V gene is TRBV5-8, the J gene TRBJ1-5, with TRBD1 as a possible D gene (5 bases). The V gene's germline CDR1 is SGHTS and CDR2 YDEGEE. The CDR3 has 15 residues. The V gene lost 5 bases and the J gene lost 4 bases, with 16 bases spanning the gap. The CDR3 reads CASSIQGSGNQPQHF. CDR3 coding DNA: TGTGCCAGCAGTATCCAGGGTAGTGGAAATCAGCCCCAGCATTTT.

The chain is built from TRBV19 and TRBJ1-5; no definite D call. The CDR3 contains 13 residues. Deletions cut 3 bases from V and 8 bases from J, with 11 bases between. Germline-derived CDR1 and CDR2 are LNHDA and SQIVND (reference sequence). The CDR3 DNA sequence: TGTGCCAGTAGTATCTCCCACGGGGAGCCCCAGCATTTT. It yields the protein CASSISHGEPQHF.

The chain recombines TRBV27 with TRBJ2-1; the D is unclear. V was trimmed by 4 bases and J by 0 bases, leaving 7 bases between them. Germline V CDR1 and CDR2: MNHEY, SMNVEV (reference sequence). This CDR3 spans 14 amino acids. This chain's CDR3 is CASSYVSSYNEQFF. The CDR3 region has the DNA TGTGCCAGCAGTTATGTGAGCTCCTACAATGAGCAGTTCTTC.

This clone was detected once. This rearrangement joins TRBV2 to TRBJ2-4; TRBD1 matches at 7 bases. The germline CDR1 and CDR2 sequences are SNHLY and FYNNEI. V shed 0 bases, J shed 9 bases, and the junction held 14 bases outside the gene matches. The CDR3 sequence is 17 residues long. CDR3: CASSEALQGTAGGIQYF. The CDR3 bases are TGTGCCAGCAGTGAAGCGCTTCAAGGGACAGCTGGGGGCATTCAGTACTTC. The full variable domain, its missing parts supplied by reference TRBV2 and TRBJ2-4, is EPEVTQTPSHQVTQMGQEVILRCVPISNHLYFYWYRQILGQKVEFLVSFYNNEISEKSEIFDDQFSVERPDGSNFTLKIRSTKLEDSAMYFCASSEALQGTAGGIQYFGAGTRLSVL.

The chain recombines TRBV6-1 with TRBJ1-6; D call uncertain. V was clipped by 3 bases and J by 6 bases, with 9 bases between them. Germline V gene data show CDR1 as MNHNS and CDR2 as SASEGT. This CDR3 has 14 amino acids. The CDR3 coding sequence is TGTGCCAGCAGTGAGTCAGAGCTTAATTCACCCCTCCACTTT. Translated, it gives CASSESELNSPLHF.

The chain combines TRBV3-1 (or the pseudogene TRBV3-2) with TRBJ2-2; D uncertain. V was shortened by 4 bases and J by 3 bases, with 3 bases between the two germline ends. The CDR3 totals 12 residues. Germline loops: CDR1 LGHDT, CDR2 YNNKEL (reference sequence). Written as DNA, the CDR3 is TGTGCCAGCAGCCCTGACACCGGGGAGCTGTTTTTT. It translates to CASSPDTGELFF.

J is TRBJ1-1 and V is TRBV27; possible D gene TRBD1, 5 bases. The CDR3 has 15 residues. Germline CDR1 MNHEY, CDR2 SMNVEV (reference sequence). Trimming removed 4 bases at V and 3 bases at J, with 15 bases between. CDR3 sequence (DNA): TGTGCCAGCAGTTCCTTCGGAGGGGAGGACACTGAAGCTTTCTTT. This gives the protein CASSSFGGEDTEAFF.

The gene calls are TRBV4-1 and TRBJ1-1; 8 nucleotides align to TRBD1. The V gene end was trimmed by 2 bases and the J gene end by 0 bases; junction bases not matched to a gene: 14. CDR3 length: 19 amino acids. Germline V lookup: CDR1 MGHRA, CDR2 YSYEKL. CDR3 DNA sequence: TGCGCCAGCAGCCAACAACTTCCCGGGACAGGAAGTATGAACACTGAAGCTTTCTTT. Amino acid sequence: CASSQQLPGTGSMNTEAFF.

The chain is built from TRBV9 and TRBJ2-2, with TRBD2 matching 8 bases. V shed 3 bases, J shed 0 bases, and the junction held 4 bases outside the gene matches. The length of the CDR3 is 16 residues. Germline V CDR1 and CDR2: SGDLS, YYNGEE. The CDR3 is CASSETSGANTGELFF. CDR3 in DNA: TGTGCCAGCAGCGAAACTAGCGGAGCGAACACCGGGGAGCTGTTTTTT.

This chain links TRBV5-5 with TRBJ2-1; the D gene is possibly TRBD1 (5 bases). Germline-derived CDR1 and CDR2 are SGHKS and YYEKEE (reference sequence). The V and J ends lost 0 bases and 4 bases respectively, with 11 bases between them. This CDR3 is built from 15 residues. DNA of the CDR3: TGTGCCAGCAGCTTGGGGGGTCAGGGTTACAATGAGCAGTTCTTC. This translates into CASSLGGQGYNEQFF. Using reference TRBV5-5 and TRBJ2-1 for the parts outside the CDR3, the full variable domain is DAGVTQSPTHLIKTRGQQVTLRCSPISGHKSVSWYQQVLGQGPQFIFQYYEKEERGRGNFPDRFSARQFPNYSSELNVNALLLGDSALYLCASSLGGQGYNEQFFGPGTRLTVL.

This clone was observed a single time. The CDR3 coding sequence is TGTGCCATCAGTGAGAGGGGCTCGTGGTCGGGCCTAAGGTTGTACTTC. Protein product: CAISERGSWSGLRLYF. The gene calls are TRBV10-3 and TRBJ2-7, with a possible D match to TRBD1 (5 bases). Per the germline V gene, CDR1 is ENHRY and CDR2 is SYGVKD. The V end lost 2 bases, the J end lost 12 bases, and 26 bases lay between the germline ends. The CDR3 length is 16 residues.

This rearrangement joins TRBV7-9 to TRBJ1-2; D is unclear. Trimming stripped 2 bases from V and 2 bases from J, with 6 bases between. This CDR3 has 13 residues. CDR1 and CDR2 (germline): SEHNR, FQNEAQ (reference sequence). The CDR3 DNA sequence: TGTGCCAGCAGCTTATCGTTGAACTATGGCTACACCTTC. Residues: CASSLSLNYGYTF.

This clone was seen a handful of times. This chain links TRBV11-3 with TRBJ2-3, with 10 bases lining up with TRBD2. The junction had 13 bases not matched to a gene; V was cut back by 7 bases and J by 6 bases. The CDR3 has 16 amino acids. The germline V gene encodes CDR1 SGHNT and CDR2 YENEEA. The CDR3: CASTRTSGWGGDTQYF. CDR3 bases: TGTGCCAGCACCAGGACTAGCGGCTGGGGGGGGGATACGCAGTATTTT. Together with reference TRBV11-3 and TRBJ2-3, the CDR3 gives the full variable domain: EAGVVQSPRYKIIEKKQPVAFWCNPISGHNTLYWYLQNLGQGPELLIRYENEEAVDDSQLPKDRFSAERLKGVDSTLKIQPAELGDSAVYLCASTRTSGWGGDTQYFGPGTRLTVL.

The V and J genes are TRBV18 and TRBJ2-3, with 8 bases matching TRBD2. The length of the CDR3 is 15 residues. The germline CDR1 and CDR2 sequences are KGHSH and LQKENI. V shed 3 bases, J shed 3 bases, and the junction held 5 bases outside the gene matches. CDR3 DNA: TGTGCCAGCTCACCGAGACTAGCGAATACAGATACGCAGTATTTT. Translating gives CASSPRLANTDTQYF.

This chain connects TRBV15 to TRBJ2-1, with a weak D call TRBD1 (5 bases). The CDR3 runs 15 residues. Trimming took 0 bases from V and 5 from J, leaving 11 bases between them. Germline CDR1 reads LNHNV; CDR2 reads YYDKDF (reference sequence). The chain's CDR3 is CATSRDSAGHNEQFF. The CDR3 nucleotides are TGTGCCACCAGCAGAGATTCAGCAGGGCACAATGAGCAGTTCTTC.

V is TRBV7-9 and J is TRBJ1-1, with D uncertain. Germline values: CDR1 SEHNR, CDR2 FQNEAQ (reference sequence). The CDR3 sequence is 13 residues long. V gave up 5 bases and J gave up 3 bases, with 10 bases separating them. In nucleotides, the CDR3 is TGTGCCAGCAGCCCCCAGGAATACACTGAAGCTTTCTTT. Protein product: CASSPQEYTEAFF.

This chain uses TRBV6-1 with TRBJ1-1, with 8 bases lining up with TRBD1. Trimming at V came to 2 bases and at J to 6 bases, leaving 8 bases not matched to a gene. Germline values: CDR1 MNHNS, CDR2 SASEGT. The CDR3 is 15 residues long. The CDR3, as DNA: TGTGCCAGCAGTGAATTCAACAGGGGGACGGCTGAAGCTTTCTTT. Encoded protein: CASSEFNRGTAEAFF.

This clone is labeled large. The chain uses TRBV11-3 and TRBJ2-1; 8 bases are a match to TRBD2. J lost 10 bases, V lost 1 base, and 0 bases had no gene match. Germline-derived CDR1 and CDR2 are SGHNT and YENEEA. The CDR3 is 12 amino acids. The CDR3 reads CASSLGTSEQFF. CDR3 DNA: TGTGCCAGCAGCTTAGGGACTAGCGAGCAGTTCTTC.

The gene calls are TRBV5-4 and TRBJ1-2; 8 positions agree with TRBD1. Germline CDR1 SGHNT, CDR2 YYREEE (reference sequence). The CDR3 is made up of 16 amino acids. Trimming cost V 2 bases and J 0 bases; bases outside gene matches: 6. The CDR3 region is CASSFIGTGANYGYTF. CDR3 nucleotides: TGTGCCAGCAGCTTTATAGGGACAGGAGCTAACTATGGCTACACCTTC.

The chain links TRBV2 to TRBJ1-5, with TRBD1 matching over 10 bases. The CDR3 loop spans 15 amino acids. Unmatched junction bases numbered 4, after V lost 6 bases and J lost 2 bases. Per germline, CDR1 SNHLY and CDR2 FYNNEI. Here the CDR3 reads CASSAGQGGNQPQHF. The CDR3 nucleotides are TGTGCCAGCAGCGCTGGACAGGGGGGCAATCAGCCCCAGCATTTT.

This clone has more than one count but fewer than ten. The gene calls are TRBV3-1 (or the pseudogene TRBV3-2) and TRBJ2-2; no clear D gene. The germline CDR1 and CDR2 sequences are LGHDT and YNNKEL (reference sequence). The CDR3 extends over 14 amino acids. V dropped 7 bases and J dropped 1 base, with 10 bases sitting between them. This CDR3 reads CASTTTMNTGELFF. The DNA of the CDR3 is TGTGCCAGCACCACTACAATGAACACCGGGGAGCTGTTTTTT.

This chain uses TRBV4-1 with TRBJ1-5, with 8 bases that match TRBD1. Germline values: CDR1 MGHRA, CDR2 YSYEKL. V was clipped by 6 bases and J by 1 base; unmatched bases: 5. This CDR3 region has 15 residues. In DNA, the CDR3 is TGCGCCAGCAGTCCAGGGGGCCCGAGCAATCAGCCCCAGCATTTT. This translates into CASSPGGPSNQPQHF.

This clone appeared once. J is TRBJ2-3 and V is TRBV7-8; D is possibly TRBD2 (6 bases). This CDR3 is 15 amino acids long. The germline V gene encodes CDR1 SGHVS and CDR2 FQNEAQ. The V gene lost 5 bases and the J gene lost 2 bases, with 14 bases spanning the gap. CDR3 nucleotide sequence: TGTGCCAGCAGCACCGGGTTAGCGGACACAGATACGCAGTATTTT. This gives the protein CASSTGLADTDTQYF.

CDR3 region: CASSDEQGALGNTIYF. DNA of the CDR3: TGTGCCAGCAGTGATGAACAGGGGGCGCTTGGAAACACCATATATTTT. This chain uses TRBV2 with TRBJ1-3; TRBD1 aligns across 9 bases. V was pared by 3 bases and J by 3 bases, with 6 bases of the junction left unmatched. Germline-derived CDR1 and CDR2 are SNHLY and FYNNEI. The CDR3 contains 16 residues.

The CDR3 coding sequence is TGCGCCAGCAGCCCTGCCGGAGGCCCCGGGACAAGGCCCGATTACAATGAGCAGTTCTTC. Protein: CASSPAGGPGTRPDYNEQFF. The rearrangement joins TRBV5-1 to TRBJ2-1, with D possibly TRBD1 on 6 matching bases. CDR1 is SGHRS, CDR2 YFSETQ, per germline. The CDR3 is 20 residues long. Trimming left V 4 bases short and J 4 bases short, with 30 bases between.

This chain joins TRBV11-2 and TRBJ2-2, with D possibly being TRBD1 or TRBD2 (5 bases each). CDR1 and CDR2 from the germline V gene are SGHAT and FQNNGV. The V end lost 6 bases, the J end lost 5 bases, and 16 bases lay between the germline ends. CDR3 length equals 15 residues. The CDR3 loop is CASRTGTLETGELFF. The CDR3 DNA reads TGTGCCAGCAGGACCGGGACCTTGGAAACCGGGGAGCTGTTTTTT.

The chain uses TRBV19 and TRBJ1-1; D is possibly TRBD1 (6 bases). From germline, CDR1 is LNHDA and CDR2 SQIVND (reference sequence). V was clipped by 5 bases and J by 2 bases, with 12 bases between them. CDR3 length equals 14 residues. Written as DNA, the CDR3 is TGTGCCAGTAGTTGGAGGGGGGGCAACACTGAAGCTTTCTTT. Its translation is CASSWRGGNTEAFF.

The chain is built from TRBV6-5 and TRBJ2-7; 13 nucleotides agree with TRBD2. The CDR3 is 14 amino acids. CDR1 is MNHEY, CDR2 SVGAGI, per germline. V gave up 7 bases and J gave up 6 bases; unmatched junction bases: 6. CDR3 protein: CASNQLAGGREQYF. Here the CDR3 DNA reads TGTGCCAGCAACCAACTAGCGGGAGGGCGCGAGCAGTACTTC.